This TCR beta chain was sequenced in a study of blood T cell repertoires in COVID-19. Whole-study context: The study drew acute and convalescent COVID-19 samples from the United States, Italy and Spain. In each case, the material was cDNA or gDNA derived from T cells, B-cell-depleted T cells, or PBMCs.

Source study methods: Estimation of nucleated cell counts was performed using reference gene primer amplification. TCRdb's table, derived via immunoSEQ multiplex PCR, lists solely in-frame clones and lacks some. V and J calls and clone size are copied from that table; D and trimming were computed from the DNA. The table lists some 56,000 clones, around four fifths of them singletons. J was trimmed by 8 bases and V by 1 base; bases with no gene match: 5. The CDR3 sequence is 15 residues long. The V gene's germline CDR1 is MGHRA and CDR2 YSYEKL. This receptor was identified in a woman at least 80 years old with acute or convalescent COVID-19. The sequencing sample was made of peripheral blood. V gene TRBV4-1 combines with J gene TRBJ1-6; 7 bases line up with TRBD1. CDR3 in amino acids: CASSQVDREDSPLHF. DNA of the CDR3: TGCGCCAGCAGCCAAGTAGACAGGGAGGATTCACCCCTCCACTTT.